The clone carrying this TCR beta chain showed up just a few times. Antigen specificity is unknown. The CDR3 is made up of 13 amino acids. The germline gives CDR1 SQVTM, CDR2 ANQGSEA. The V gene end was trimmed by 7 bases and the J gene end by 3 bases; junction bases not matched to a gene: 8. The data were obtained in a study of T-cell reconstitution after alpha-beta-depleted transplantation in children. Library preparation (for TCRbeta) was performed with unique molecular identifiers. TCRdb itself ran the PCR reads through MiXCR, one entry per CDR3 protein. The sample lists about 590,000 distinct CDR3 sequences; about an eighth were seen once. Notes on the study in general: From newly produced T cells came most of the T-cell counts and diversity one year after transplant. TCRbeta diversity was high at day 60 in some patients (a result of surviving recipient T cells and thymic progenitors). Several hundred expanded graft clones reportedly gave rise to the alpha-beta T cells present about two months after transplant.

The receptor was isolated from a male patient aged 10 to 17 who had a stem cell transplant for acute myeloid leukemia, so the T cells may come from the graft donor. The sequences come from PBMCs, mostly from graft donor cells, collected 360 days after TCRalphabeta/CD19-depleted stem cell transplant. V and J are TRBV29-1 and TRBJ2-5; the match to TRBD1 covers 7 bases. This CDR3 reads CSAFPGQKETQYF. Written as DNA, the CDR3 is TGCAGCGCGTTTCCGGGACAGAAAGAGACCCAGTACTTC.